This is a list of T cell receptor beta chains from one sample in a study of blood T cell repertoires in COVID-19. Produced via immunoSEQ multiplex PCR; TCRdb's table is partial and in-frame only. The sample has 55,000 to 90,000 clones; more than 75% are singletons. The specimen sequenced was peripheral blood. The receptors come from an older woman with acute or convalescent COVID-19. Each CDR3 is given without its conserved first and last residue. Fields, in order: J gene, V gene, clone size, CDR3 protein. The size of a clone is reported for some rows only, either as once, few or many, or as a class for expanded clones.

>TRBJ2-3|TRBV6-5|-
ASYPGFTSTDTQY
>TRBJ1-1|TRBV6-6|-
ASSWGQNTEAF
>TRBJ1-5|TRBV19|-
ASSIDREEPQH
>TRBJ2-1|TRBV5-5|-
ASSLSGNYNEQF
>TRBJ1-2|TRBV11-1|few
ASSHREGYT
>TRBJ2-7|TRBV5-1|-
ASSFGTSGGAAYEQY
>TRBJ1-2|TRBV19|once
ASGGGERSGYT
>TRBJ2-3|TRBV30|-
AWSVGTSGGGDTQY
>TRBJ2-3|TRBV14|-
ASSHPTSGVADTQY
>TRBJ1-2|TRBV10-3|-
AISDLEGSYT
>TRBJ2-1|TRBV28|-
ASSFDEGGGYNEQF
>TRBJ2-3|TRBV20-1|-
SAYFSDTQY
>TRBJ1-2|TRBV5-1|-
ATGTGTNNYGYT
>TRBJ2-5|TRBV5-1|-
ASSPWGGTRETQY
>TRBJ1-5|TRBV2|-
ASSEGGGGTAFNQPQH
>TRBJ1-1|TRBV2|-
ASTPSGYNTEAF
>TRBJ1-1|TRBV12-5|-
ASGLMGGTEAF
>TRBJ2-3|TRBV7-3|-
ASSFSGNPTDTQY
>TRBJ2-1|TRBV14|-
ASSQEIWGSGDNEQF
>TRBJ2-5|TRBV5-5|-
ASSLGGPGETQY
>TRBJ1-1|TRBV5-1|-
ASSQGQGGTEAF
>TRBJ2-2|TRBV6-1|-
ASSDKAGGPIPGELF
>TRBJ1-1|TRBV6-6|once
ASRDRGEENTEAF